Listed here are 4 T cell receptor beta chains from one sample, sequenced in a study of Ad26.COV2.S vaccination and SARS-CoV-2 variants. Some clones are missing from TCRdb's copy, which holds only in-frame ones; the method was immunoSEQ multiplex PCR. Of about 350,000 clones listed, 70% to 90% were seen once; the top ten hold roughly 3.5%. Treatment described: roughly 19 received Ad26.COV2.S at low or high dose, single or two shots; 5 received placebo; per-sample allocation not given. Material that was analyzed had been drawn on day 63 after the first vaccine or placebo injection. The specimen comprised peripheral blood, sampled in a trial of Ad26.COV2.S vaccine versus placebo. Source of these receptors: a person aged 18-60 years who received the Ad26.COV2.S COVID-19 vaccine or a placebo.

This clone was picked up one time. The gene calls are TRBV15 and TRBJ2-1; TRBD2 agrees at 9 bases. The CDR3 is made up of 14 amino acids. Per germline, CDR1 LNHNV and CDR2 YYDKDF (reference sequence). The V gene end was trimmed by 9 bases and the J gene end by 1 base; junction bases not matched to a gene: 4. The CDR3 loop is CATSAGGSYNEQFF. The CDR3 DNA follows: TGTGCCACGTCAGCGGGGGGTTCCTACAATGAGCAGTTCTTC.

The chain combines TRBV20-1 with TRBJ1-1; possibly TRBD1 for D (6 bases). The CDR3 loop spans 11 amino acids. Between the trimmed V and J ends, which lost 7 bases and 7 bases, there was a span of 13 bases. Germline CDR1 reads DFQATT; CDR2 reads SNEGSKA (reference sequence). The CDR3 loop is CSGLQGYEAFF. The CDR3 coding sequence is TGCAGTGGATTACAGGGCTATGAAGCTTTCTTT.

The chain combines TRBV27 with TRBJ2-7, with 11 bases identical to TRBD1. Germline trimming cut 4 bases from V and 6 bases from J; bases unmatched to any gene: 11. The CDR3 loop spans 16 amino acids. The germline gives CDR1 MNHEY, CDR2 SMNVEV (reference sequence). In DNA, the CDR3 is TGTGCCAGCAGTTGGGGACCCGGGACAGGGGGGGGCGAGCAGTACTTC. Translating it yields CASSWGPGTGGGEQYF.

In nucleotides, the CDR3 is TGCAGCGCCGCCAAACAGGGGGCCAGCGCAGATACGCAGTATTTT. Translating it yields CSAAKQGASADTQYF. The chain combines TRBV29-1 with TRBJ2-3; the match to TRBD1 covers 9 bases. CDR1 and CDR2 (germline): SQVTM, ANQGSEA. This CDR3 comprises 15 residues. The V and J ends lost 7 bases and 4 bases, in that order; junction bases with no gene match: 12.